The sample holds many counts of the clone carrying this T cell receptor beta chain. The data were obtained in a study of neurological immune-mediated disorders. CDR3 size: 15 residues. The germline gives CDR1 KGHSH, CDR2 LQKENI. V lost 1 base and J lost 4; bases outside the gene matches: 3. Preparation of the unsorted libraries drew on 2 million PBMCs stored at -80 C. The method for making cDNA was 5'RACE, and it used 10-nucleotide random UMIs. TCRdb fed the 5' RACE reads into MiXCR, producing one record per CDR3 protein. The data hold under 80,000 distinct CDR3 sequences, with under 10% observed a single time.

The chain employs TRBV18 and TRBJ2-2, with TRBD1 matching over 7 bases. This TCR derives from a man aged 50 to 60 in good health. The sample comprised PBMCs. CDR3 nucleotides: TGTGCCAGCTCACCACTAACAGGGGCCACCGGGGAGCTGTTTTTT. Encoded protein: CASSPLTGATGELFF.